The 22 T cell receptor beta chains in this list originate from one sample, sequenced in a study of T cell repertoires in cytomegalovirus infection (dated by TCRdb to the late 2010s). Sequenced using an Illumina HiSeq 1500. The raw public data were reprocessed by TCRdb itself: fastp quality trimming at Q25, MiXCR clonotype calling, in-frame beta chains only. For every CDR3 protein sequence, its rows merge into one entry that carries the most common genes and DNA. The sample yields fewer than 550,000 distinct CDR3 sequences; more than 15% were counted once. 24% of the sample is taken by the ten largest. What was sequenced was CD8+ T cells from PBMCs. The receptors derive from a human donor in good health (CMV status not recorded). Some clones in this sample may be carry-over from other donors' samples.

This clonotype has a handful of counts. CDR3 sequence: CSARKGGPLFQPQHF. CDR3 DNA sequence: TGCAGTGCTCGAAAGGGGGGGCCCCTCTTTCAGCCCCAGCATTTT. The chain combines TRBV20-1 with TRBJ1-5; weak D call: TRBD1 (6 bases). Deletions cut 5 bases from V and 6 bases from J, with 20 bases between. Germline CDR1 is DFQATT and CDR2 is SNEGSKA (reference sequence). The CDR3 is made up of 15 amino acids.

Many counts were recorded for this clonotype. The chain has TRBV12-3 or TRBV12-4 and TRBJ2-7; TRBD2 matches at 7 bases. CDR3 size: 14 residues. The V segment lost 1 base and the J segment 5 bases; nucleotides outside the gene matches: 5. The CDR3 DNA reads TGTGCCAGCAGTTTAGTCGGGAGGACCCACGAGCAGTACTTC. This encodes CASSLVGRTHEQYF.

With respect to this clonotype: The conserved phenylalanine or tryptophan normally closing the CDR3 is absent here, so this likely arose from a read error. The rearrangement joins TRBV7-4 to TRBJ2-1; D not certain. Germline CDR1 reads SGHVT; CDR2 reads SQSDAQ. The CDR3 is 13 amino acids. The V end was cut by 5 bases, the J end by 1 base, with 6 bases between. CDR3 bases: TGTGCCAGCAGCCGAACATCCTACAATGAGCAGTTCTTA. It codes for CASSRTSYNEQFL.

This clonotype was picked up many times. A read error may account for a junction end that differs from germline. The rearrangement joins TRBV4-1 to TRBJ1-1; 7 bases line up with TRBD1. CDR1 and CDR2 (germline): MGHRA, YSYEKL. This CDR3 comprises 14 residues. The CDR3 region has the DNA TGTGCCAGCAGCCAGGGACAGTTGAACACTGAAGCTTTCTTT. Protein sequence: CASSQGQLNTEAFF.

V usage is TRBV20-1 and J usage is TRBJ2-7; no firm D call. Per the germline V gene, CDR1 is DFQATT and CDR2 is SNEGSKA (reference sequence). Trimming removed 3 bases from V and 2 bases from J, with 11 bases in between. CDR3 length: 13 amino acids. CDR3 in amino acids: CSARGLDTYEQYF. CDR3 nucleotide sequence: TGCAGTGCTAGGGGCCTCGACACCTACGAGCAGTACTTC.

This chain links TRBV4-1 with TRBJ1-6; D not certain. Germline V gene data show CDR1 as MGHRA and CDR2 as YSYEKL. CDR3 size: 16 residues. V shed 0 bases and J shed 4 bases, with 10 bases lying between them. The CDR3 region has the DNA TGCGCCAGCAGCCAAGAACATGCCCGTTATAATTCACCCCTCCACTTT. It is translated as CASSQEHARYNSPLHF.

This clonotype was recorded many times. The genes are TRBV7-2 and TRBJ2-1, with 15 bases aligning to TRBD2. J lost 1 base, V lost 4 bases, and 20 bases had no gene match. The V gene's germline CDR1 is SGHTA and CDR2 FQGNSA. The CDR3 contains 23 residues. The CDR3 DNA reads as TGTGCCAGCAGCTCGTCGGCCTTGAGGGGACTAGCGGGAGGTTATGGGTCCTACAATGAGCAGTTCTTC. Translation gives CASSSSALRGLAGGYGSYNEQFF.

This clonotype was seen many times. The chain recombines TRBV7-9 with TRBJ2-1; tentatively, D is TRBD2 (6 bases). Germline V lookup: CDR1 SEHNR, CDR2 FQNEAQ (reference sequence). The CDR3 covers 15 residues. V lost 5 bases to trimming and J lost 2 bases, with 13 bases between them. DNA for the CDR3: TGTGCCAGCAGCCCGCGGCGGGGCGCCTACAATGAGCAGTTCTTC. Translated, it gives CASSPRRGAYNEQFF.

This clonotype was observed at least ten times. The CDR3 nucleotides are TGTGCCAGCAGCTTAAAGGCACGGCGCCTCCCGGGCACCGGGGAGCTGTTTTTT. Its translation: CASSLKARRLPGTGELFF. The gene calls are TRBV7-3 and TRBJ2-2; D call uncertain. Trimming took 1 base from V and 4 from J, leaving 19 bases between them. This CDR3 is 18 amino acids long. CDR1 is SGHTA, CDR2 FQGTGA, per germline.

Many counts were recorded for this clonotype. The CDR3 is CASSPNQIKVGQGIAKNIQYF. In DNA, the CDR3 is TGTGCCAGCAGCCCAAACCAAATAAAAGTGGGACAGGGGATAGCCAAAAACATTCAGTACTTC. The chain has TRBV7-8 and TRBJ2-4, with 10 bases matching TRBD1. Losses at the gene ends were 5 bases for V and 0 bases for J; bases not matched to a gene: 19. Germline lookup yields CDR1 SGHVS and CDR2 FQNEAQ. The CDR3 spans 21 residues. Combining the CDR3 with reference TRBV7-8 and TRBJ2-4 gives the whole variable domain GAGVSQSPRYKVAKRGQDVALRCDPISGHVSLFWYQQALGQGPEFLTYFQNEAQLDKSGLPSDRFFAERPEGSVSTLKIQRTQQEDSAVYLCASSPNQIKVGQGIAKNIQYFGAGTRLSVL.

This clonotype has a count of ten or more. The rearrangement uses TRBV7-3 and TRBJ1-1; D is possibly TRBD1 (5 bases). The V gene's germline CDR1 is SGHTA and CDR2 FQGTGA. This CDR3 is built from 16 residues. V lost 5 bases, J lost 0 bases, and 16 bases lay in between. The CDR3 nucleotides are TGTGCCAGCAGCCCTACCGCCCGGGGCTTGAACACTGAAGCTTTCTTT. As protein: CASSPTARGLNTEAFF.

This clonotype was counted at least ten times. The chain recombines TRBV11-2 with TRBJ2-7, with D hard to call. The V and J ends lost 2 bases and 0 bases respectively, with 14 bases between them. The germline V gene has CDR1 SGHAT and CDR2 FQNNGV. The CDR3 covers 16 residues. CDR3 nucleotides: TGTGCCAGCAGCTTATCTTACAGCCGGACCTCCTACGAGCAGTACTTC. Translation gives CASSLSYSRTSYEQYF. The whole variable domain, filled in from reference TRBV11-2 and TRBJ2-7, reads EAGVAQSPRYKIIEKRQSVAFWCNPISGHATLYWYQQILGQGPKLLIQFQNNGVVDDSQLPKDRFSAERLKGVDSTLKIQPAKLEDSAVYLCASSLSYSRTSYEQYFGPGTRLTVT.

To note about this clonotype: Given a much more abundant clone one base away, this may be a read error. The conserved final phenylalanine or tryptophan is absent from the CDR3, which likely points to a read error. The chain couples TRBV11-3 to TRBJ2-1; D may correspond to TRBD1 or TRBD2 (5 bases each). The CDR3 is made up of 12 amino acids. CDR1 is SGHNT and CDR2 is YENEEA in the germline V gene. V was cut by 5 bases and J by 10 bases, with 12 bases left in between. CDR3 nucleotide sequence: TGTGCCAGCAGCGCTCGGGGACGGGAGCAGTTCTTA. Its translation: CASSARGREQFL.

This clonotype was seen repeatedly, ten times or more. The CDR3 DNA is TGTGCCGGAACGGCAGGGGTTAACGAGCAGTACTTC. It codes for CAGTAGVNEQYF. The chain employs TRBV7-9 and TRBJ2-7; the D gene is possibly TRBD1 (6 bases). Deletions cut 11 bases from V and 5 bases from J, with 16 bases between. CDR1 SEHNR and CDR2 FQNEAQ come from the germline V gene (reference sequence). The CDR3 covers 12 residues.

This clonotype was seen a handful of times. This chain links TRBV7-9 with TRBJ2-7, with D tentatively TRBD2 (5 bases). Trimming took off 6 bases at V and 2 bases at J, with 20 bases between the two ends. Germline V gene data show CDR1 as SEHNR and CDR2 as FQNEAQ (reference sequence). The CDR3 contains 16 residues. In DNA, the CDR3 is TGTGCCAGCAGTACGACGGTGGACTTAAACGCCTACGAGCAGTACTTC. It encodes CASSTTVDLNAYEQYF.

This clonotype turned up a few times. The gene calls are TRBV6-6 and TRBJ1-1, with TRBD1 matching over 7 bases. The CDR3 covers 16 residues. The germline V gene encodes CDR1 MNHNY and CDR2 SVGAGI (reference sequence). After removal of 4 bases from V and 4 bases from J, the junction contained 12 bases not matched to a gene. The CDR3 DNA is TGTGCCAGCAGTTGGGGACAGTGGGGTAAGGGCACTGAAGCTTTCTTT. It encodes CASSWGQWGKGTEAFF.

This clonotype was seen a few times. The chain recombines TRBV7-9 with TRBJ2-2, with D unclear. Trimming left V 3 bases short and J 4 bases short, with 15 bases between. Per germline, CDR1 SEHNR and CDR2 FQNEAQ (reference sequence). CDR3 length: 16 residues. CDR3: CASSFYRDLITGELFF. DNA for the CDR3: TGTGCCAGCAGCTTCTATAGGGATCTGATCACCGGGGAGCTGTTTTTT.

The sample holds a few counts of this clonotype. V gene TRBV28 combines with J gene TRBJ1-2; tentative D call: TRBD1 (6 bases). Germline CDR1 and CDR2: MDHEN and SYDVKM. CDR3 length equals 14 residues. Trimming removed 3 bases at V and 1 base at J, with 9 bases between. CDR3 sequence (DNA): TGTGCCAGCAGTTTGGACAGTTTTAACTATGGCTACACCTTC. It translates to CASSLDSFNYGYTF.

This clonotype was picked up many times. The genes are TRBV19 and TRBJ2-7; D uncertain. Between the trimmed V and J ends, which lost 3 bases and 3 bases, there was a span of 15 bases. The CDR3 extends over 15 amino acids. CDR1 is LNHDA and CDR2 is SQIVND in the germline V gene (reference sequence). The CDR3 region has the DNA TGTGCCAGTAGTATTGCGGAAGGCTACTACTACGAGCAGTACTTC. Translation gives CASSIAEGYYYEQYF.

The CDR3 is CASSSDKYYGYTF. CDR3 sequence (DNA): TGTGCCAGCAGCTCTGACAAGTACTATGGCTACACCTTC. V gene TRBV7-9 combines with J gene TRBJ1-2; the D is unclear. Germline CDR1 reads SEHNR; CDR2 reads FQNEAQ (reference sequence). V dropped 4 bases and J dropped 3 bases, with 9 bases sitting between them. The CDR3 contains 13 residues. Full variable domain (missing parts from reference TRBV7-9 and TRBJ1-2): DTGVSQNPRHKITKRGQNVTFRCDPISEHNRLYWYRQTLGQGPEFLTYFQNEAQLEKSRLLSDRFSAERPKGSFSTLEIQRTEQGDSAMYLCASSSDKYYGYTFGSGTRLTVV.

The sample holds many counts of this clonotype. The chain recombines TRBV7-8 with TRBJ1-2, with TRBD1 matching over 8 bases. V trimming: 5 bases; J trimming: 3 bases; junction bases outside the gene matches: 11. Per the germline V gene, CDR1 is SGHVS and CDR2 is FQNEAQ. The CDR3 runs to 16 residues. CDR3 amino acids: CASSRPAGTGYYGYTF. The CDR3 nucleotides are TGTGCCAGCAGCCGCCCAGCCGGGACAGGATACTATGGCTACACCTTC.

In its sample, this clonotype was seen a few times. The CDR3 loop is CASSEGVEGTGYEQYF. The CDR3 DNA reads as TGTGCCAGCAGTGAAGGGGTTGAGGGGACCGGCTACGAGCAGTACTTC. V is TRBV2 and J is TRBJ2-7; tentatively, D is TRBD1 or TRBD2 (5 bases each). Germline CDR1 SNHLY, CDR2 FYNNEI. The CDR3 has 16 residues. V was pared by 1 base and J by 3 bases, with 16 bases between.